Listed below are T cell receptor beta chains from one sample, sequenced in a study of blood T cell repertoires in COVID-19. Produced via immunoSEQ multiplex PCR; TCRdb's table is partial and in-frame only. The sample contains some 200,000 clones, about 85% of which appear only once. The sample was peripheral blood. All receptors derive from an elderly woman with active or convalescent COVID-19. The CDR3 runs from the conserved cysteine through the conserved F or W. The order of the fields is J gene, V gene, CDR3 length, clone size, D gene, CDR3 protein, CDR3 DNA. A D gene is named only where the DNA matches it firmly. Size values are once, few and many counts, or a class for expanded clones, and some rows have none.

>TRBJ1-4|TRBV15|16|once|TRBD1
CATSRGQGATNEKLFF
TGTGCCACCAGCAGGGGACAGGGGGCAACTAATGAAAAACTGTTTTTT
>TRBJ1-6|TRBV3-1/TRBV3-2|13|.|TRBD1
CASSRDRVSPLHF
TGTGCCAGCAGCCGGGACAGAGTGTCACCCCTCCACTTT
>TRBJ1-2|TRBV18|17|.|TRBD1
CASSPTPVTGLYYGYTF
TGTGCCAGCTCACCAACTCCGGTGACAGGGTTGTACTATGGCTACACCTTC
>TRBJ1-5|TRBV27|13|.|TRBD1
CASSFIGGQPQHF
TGTGCCAGCAGTTTTATAGGGGGCCAGCCCCAGCATTTT
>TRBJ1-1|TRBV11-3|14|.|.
CASSLLGGNTEAFF
TGTGCCAGCAGCTTATTGGGGGGGAACACTGAAGCTTTCTTT
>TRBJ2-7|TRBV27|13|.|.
CASSSGLRYEQYF
TGTGCCAGCAGTTCAGGACTACGATACGAGCAGTACTTC
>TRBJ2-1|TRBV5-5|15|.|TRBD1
CASSLGDRGLNEQFF
TGTGCCAGCAGCTTGGGGGACAGGGGGCTAAATGAGCAGTTCTTC
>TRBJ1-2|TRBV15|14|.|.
CATSRELGGYGYTF
TGTGCCACCAGCAGAGAATTGGGGGGCTATGGCTACACCTTC
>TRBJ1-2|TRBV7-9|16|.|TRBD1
CASSLATGATNYGYTF
TGTGCCAGCAGCTTAGCGACAGGGGCCACTAACTATGGCTACACCTTC
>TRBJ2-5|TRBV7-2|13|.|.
CASSQGQQETQYF
TGTGCCAGCAGCCAGGGGCAACAAGAGACCCAGTACTTC
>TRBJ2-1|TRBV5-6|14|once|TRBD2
CASSFPGTSGGRFF
TGTGCCAGCAGCTTCCCTGGGACTAGCGGGGGGAGGTTCTTC
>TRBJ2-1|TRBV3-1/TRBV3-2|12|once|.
CASLKIIVWQFF
TGTGCCAGCCTTAAAATAATAGTTTGGCAGTTCTTC